This TCR beta chain comes out of a study of cytomegalovirus exposure and HLA in healthy donors. 13 Jbeta primers and 60 Vbeta primers were used for the PCR. The protocol was immunoSEQ multiplex PCR, while the TCRdb copy is restricted to in-frame clones and leaves out a portion. The sample has about 100,000 clones; approximately 73% are singletons. The CDR3 loop spans 15 amino acids. V was shortened by 4 bases and J by 4 bases, with 17 bases between the two germline ends. Per the germline V gene, CDR1 is SGHDT and CDR2 is YYEEEE. V and J are TRBV5-6 and TRBJ2-5, with a possible D match to TRBD1 (5 bases). The sequenced sample was PBMCs. This receptor was taken from a woman in her forties or fifties in good health and CMV-seropositive. The CDR3 DNA sequence: TGTGCCAGCAGCGCTATAGGACACGACCCAGAGACCCAGTACTTC. This gives the protein CASSAIGHDPETQYF.